This T cell receptor beta chain is drawn from a study of blood T cell repertoires in COVID-19 (dated by TCRdb to the early 2020s). Broadly, across the study: Samples from collaborators originated in the United States, Italy and Spain and spanned both the acute and convalescent phases of COVID-19. The material from the prospective study consisted of cDNA or gDNA derived from T cells, B-cell-depleted T cells, or PBMCs. The dataset comprised deeply sampled blood TCRbeta repertoires from subjects exposed to, actively infected with, or recovered from COVID-19. A freely available public database, intended as a resource for researchers studying the immune response to SARS-CoV-2, is where the repertoires were released. The samples were drawn from the first 160 participants of the ongoing ImmuneRACE study and from under 1,500 subjects provided by 6 global collaborators. A de-identified subject ID, COVID-19 status, age in years and sex were almost always included in the sample metadata. HLA class I and class II types, where available, came from metadata supplied by the sample provider rather than from assay-based typing.

TCRbeta CDR3 regions were amplified from genomic DNA by means of the immunoSEQ Assay, a bias-controlled multiplex PCR. The authors' pipeline ran thus. The number of nucleated cells in each sample was estimated by amplification of reference gene primers within the assay. To quantify the absolute abundance of each unique TCRbeta CDR3 rearrangement, sequence reads were collapsed and filtered. For each sample, productive Simpson clonality was calculated by taking the square root of Simpson's diversity index across productive rearrangements. What TCRdb holds here is the immuneACCESS table cut down to in-frame rearrangements. Part of the clones is not present; checked against another copy, under half of the missing clones reflect an unresolved V gene, and the others are unexplained. Clonal size and the V and J genes are those of that table, whereas D and trimming came from the DNA. The sample has about 130,000 clones on record, 70% to 85% of them singletons. The ten largest clonotypes hold roughly 15% of the sample.

The collaborating institutions used their own protocols to collect whole blood in K2EDTA tubes. Collaborator samples were shipped for TCRbeta analysis as frozen whole blood, isolated PBMCs, or DNA extracted from either sample type. Remarks on this clone: The antigen it binds to is not known. Per-nucleotide qualities are absent, and no much larger clonotype sits a single base away.

Its CDR3 holds 14 amino acids, cysteine through phenylalanine. Just CDR3 DNA is preserved here, 42 bases in frame from base 1. At the junction V is shortened by 3 bases and J by 5 bases, with 10 bases in between. CDR1 and CDR2, per the germline V gene (reference sequence), are LNHDA and SQIVND. Paper-wide results and their limitations: The quantity of clinical and demographic metadata differed by source and by participant and was supplied without curation.

The rearrangement joined TRBV19 to TRBJ2-2, with TRBD2 tentatively as D gene (5 bases match). The source is a woman between 50 and 59 years old with acute or convalescent COVID-19. Sequenced sample: peripheral blood. The nucleotide sequence is given as TGTGCCAGTAGTATTCCCAGAGGGACCGGGGAGCTGTTTTTT. Its product reads: CASSIPRGTGELFF.